This TCR beta chain was recorded in a study of T cell clones after liver transplantation. Using immunoSEQ multiplex PCR, the repertoire was profiled, and TCRdb retains in-frame clones only, with some absent. The sample comprises about 74,000 clones, 80% of which are singletons, and less than 0.65% rests with the top ten. The trim removed 2 bases at V and 5 bases at J, leaving 3 bases unmatched. This CDR3 comprises 14 residues. Germline V gives CDR1 SGDLS, CDR2 YYNGEE. The origin of this receptor is a human donor who received a liver transplant. The material sequenced was CD4+ T cells from blood, taken before liver transplant. The V gene is TRBV9, the J gene TRBJ2-3; 9 positions match TRBD1. The CDR3 loop reads CASSVGQGRDTQYF. The CDR3 DNA sequence: TGTGCCAGCAGCGTCGGACAGGGGAGAGATACGCAGTATTTT. Using reference TRBV9 and TRBJ2-3 for the parts outside the CDR3, the full variable domain is DSGVTQTPKHLITATGQRVTLRCSPRSGDLSVYWYQQSLDQGLQFLIQYYNGEERAKGNILERFSAQQFPDLHSELNLSSLELGDSALYFCASSVGQGRDTQYFGPGTRLTVL.